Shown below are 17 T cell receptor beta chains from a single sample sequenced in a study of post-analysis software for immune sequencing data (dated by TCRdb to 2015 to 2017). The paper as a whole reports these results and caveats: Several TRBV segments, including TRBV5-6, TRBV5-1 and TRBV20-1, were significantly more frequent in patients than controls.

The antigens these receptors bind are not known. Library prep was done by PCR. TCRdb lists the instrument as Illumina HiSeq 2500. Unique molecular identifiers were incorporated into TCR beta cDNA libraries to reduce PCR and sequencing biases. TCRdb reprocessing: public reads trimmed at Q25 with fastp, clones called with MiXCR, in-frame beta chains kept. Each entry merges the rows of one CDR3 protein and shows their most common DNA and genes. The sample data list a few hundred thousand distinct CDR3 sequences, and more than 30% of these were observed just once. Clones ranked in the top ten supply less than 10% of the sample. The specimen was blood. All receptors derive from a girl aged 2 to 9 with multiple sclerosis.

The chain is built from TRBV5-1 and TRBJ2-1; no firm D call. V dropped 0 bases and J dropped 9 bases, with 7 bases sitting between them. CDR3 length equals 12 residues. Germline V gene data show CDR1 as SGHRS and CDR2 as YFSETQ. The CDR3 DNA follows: TGCGCCAGCAGCTTGGCCGTCAGTGAGCAGTTCTTC. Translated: CASSLAVSEQFF.

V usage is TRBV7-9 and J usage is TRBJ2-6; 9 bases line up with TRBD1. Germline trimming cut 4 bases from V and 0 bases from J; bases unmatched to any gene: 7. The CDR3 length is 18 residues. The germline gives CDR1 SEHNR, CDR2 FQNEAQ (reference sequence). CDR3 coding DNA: TGTGCCAGCAGCTGGACAGGGGCTCTTTCCTCTGGGGCCAACGTCCTGACTTTC. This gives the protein CASSWTGALSSGANVLTF.

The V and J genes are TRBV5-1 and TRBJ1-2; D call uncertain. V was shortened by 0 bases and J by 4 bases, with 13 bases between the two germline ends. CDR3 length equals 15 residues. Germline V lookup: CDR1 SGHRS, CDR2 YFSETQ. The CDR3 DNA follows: TGCGCCAGCAGCTTGGTGGCGGACCCCAGCTATGGCTACACCTTC. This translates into CASSLVADPSYGYTF.

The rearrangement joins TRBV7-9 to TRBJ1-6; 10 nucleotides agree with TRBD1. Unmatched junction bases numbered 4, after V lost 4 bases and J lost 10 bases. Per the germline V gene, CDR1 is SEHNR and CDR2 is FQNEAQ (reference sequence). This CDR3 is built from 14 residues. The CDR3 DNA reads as TGTGCCAGCAGCTCGGGACAGGGGACCTCACCCCTCCACTTT. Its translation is CASSSGQGTSPLHF.

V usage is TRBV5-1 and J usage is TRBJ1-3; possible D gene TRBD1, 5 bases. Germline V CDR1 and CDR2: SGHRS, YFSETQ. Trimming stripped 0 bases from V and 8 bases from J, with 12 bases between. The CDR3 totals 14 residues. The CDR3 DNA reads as TGCGCCAGCAGCTTGGAGCCTCTGGGGGACACCATATATTTT. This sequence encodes CASSLEPLGDTIYF.

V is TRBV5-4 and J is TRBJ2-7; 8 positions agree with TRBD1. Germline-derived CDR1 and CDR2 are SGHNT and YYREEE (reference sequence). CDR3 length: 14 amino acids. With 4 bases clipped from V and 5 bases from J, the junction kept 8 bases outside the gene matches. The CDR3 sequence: CASSVTGQADEQYF. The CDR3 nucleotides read TGTGCCAGCAGCGTGACGGGACAGGCCGACGAGCAGTACTTC.

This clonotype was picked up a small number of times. This CDR3 is CSARDPATMEGPREQYF. In DNA, the CDR3 is TGCAGTGCTAGAGATCCCGCTACCATGGAGGGGCCTCGGGAGCAGTACTTC. This rearrangement joins TRBV20-1 to TRBJ2-7, with TRBD2 as a possible D gene (6 bases). Germline assignment: CDR1 DFQATT and CDR2 SNEGSKA (reference sequence). The V gene lost 0 bases and the J gene lost 7 bases, with 25 bases spanning the gap. The CDR3 runs to 17 residues.

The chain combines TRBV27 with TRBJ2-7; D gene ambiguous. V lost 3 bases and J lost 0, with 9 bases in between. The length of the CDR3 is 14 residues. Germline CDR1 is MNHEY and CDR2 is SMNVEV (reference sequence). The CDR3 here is CASSFRQPSYEQYF. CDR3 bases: TGTGCCAGCAGTTTTCGGCAGCCCTCCTACGAGCAGTACTTC.

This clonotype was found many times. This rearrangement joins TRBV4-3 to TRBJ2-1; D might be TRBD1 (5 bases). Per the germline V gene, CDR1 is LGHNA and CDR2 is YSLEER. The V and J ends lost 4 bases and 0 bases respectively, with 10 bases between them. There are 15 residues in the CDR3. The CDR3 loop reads CASSPTASSYNEQFF. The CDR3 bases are TGCGCCAGCAGCCCGACAGCCAGCTCCTACAATGAGCAGTTCTTC.

The CDR3: CATSKTLDRGYEQYF. The DNA for the CDR3 is TGTGCCACCAGCAAAACCCTAGACAGGGGCTACGAGCAGTACTTC. This sequence joins TRBV15 and TRBJ2-7; 8 bases agree with TRBD1. Unmatched junction bases numbered 8, after V lost 4 bases and J lost 3 bases. The CDR3 has 15 amino acids. Germline lookup yields CDR1 LNHNV and CDR2 YYDKDF (reference sequence).

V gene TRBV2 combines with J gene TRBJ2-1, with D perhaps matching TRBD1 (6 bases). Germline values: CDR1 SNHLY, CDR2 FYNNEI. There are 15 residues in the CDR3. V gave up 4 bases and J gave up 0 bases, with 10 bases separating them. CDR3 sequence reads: CASSAHRDSYNEQFF. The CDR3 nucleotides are TGTGCCAGCAGTGCTCACAGGGACTCCTACAATGAGCAGTTCTTC.

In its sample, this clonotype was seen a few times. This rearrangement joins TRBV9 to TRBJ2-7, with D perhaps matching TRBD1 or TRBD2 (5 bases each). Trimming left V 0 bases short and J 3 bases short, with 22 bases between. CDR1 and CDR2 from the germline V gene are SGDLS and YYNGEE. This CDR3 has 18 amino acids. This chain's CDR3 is CASSVATSGLGTNYEQYF. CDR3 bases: TGTGCCAGCAGCGTAGCTACAAGTGGGTTGGGGACCAACTACGAGCAGTACTTC. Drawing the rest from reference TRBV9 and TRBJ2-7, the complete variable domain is DSGVTQTPKHLITATGQRVTLRCSPRSGDLSVYWYQQSLDQGLQFLIQYYNGEERAKGNILERFSAQQFPDLHSELNLSSLELGDSALYFCASSVATSGLGTNYEQYFGPGTRLTVT.

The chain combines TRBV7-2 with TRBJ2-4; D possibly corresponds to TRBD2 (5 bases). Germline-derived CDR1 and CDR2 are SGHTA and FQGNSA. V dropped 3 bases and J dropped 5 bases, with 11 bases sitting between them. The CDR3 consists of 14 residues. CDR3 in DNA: TGTGCCAGCAGCTTTCTCGAGAGGGAAAACATTCAGTACTTC. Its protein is CASSFLERENIQYF.

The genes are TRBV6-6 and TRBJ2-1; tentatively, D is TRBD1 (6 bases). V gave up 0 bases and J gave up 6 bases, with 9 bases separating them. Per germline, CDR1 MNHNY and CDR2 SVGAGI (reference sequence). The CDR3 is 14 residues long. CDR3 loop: CASSYSTRGNEQFF. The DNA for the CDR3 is TGTGCCAGCAGTTACTCGACCAGGGGCAATGAGCAGTTCTTC.

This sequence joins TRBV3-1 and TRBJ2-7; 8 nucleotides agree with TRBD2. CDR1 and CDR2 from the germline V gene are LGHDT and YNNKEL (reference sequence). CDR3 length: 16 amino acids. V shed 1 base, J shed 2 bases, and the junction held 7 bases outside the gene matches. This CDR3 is CASSQARGSGAYEQYF. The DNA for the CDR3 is TGTGCCAGCAGCCAAGCGAGGGGTAGCGGGGCCTACGAGCAGTACTTC.

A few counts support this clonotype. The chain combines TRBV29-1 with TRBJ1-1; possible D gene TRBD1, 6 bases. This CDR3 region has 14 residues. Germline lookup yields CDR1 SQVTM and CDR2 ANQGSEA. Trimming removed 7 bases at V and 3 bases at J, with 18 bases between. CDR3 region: CSGTKDPGDTEAFF. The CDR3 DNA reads TGCAGCGGGACCAAGGACCCAGGGGACACTGAAGCTTTCTTT.

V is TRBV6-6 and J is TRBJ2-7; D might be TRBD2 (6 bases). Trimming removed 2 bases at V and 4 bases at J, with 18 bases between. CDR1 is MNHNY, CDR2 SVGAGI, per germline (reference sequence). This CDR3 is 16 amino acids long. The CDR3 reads CASSYALTTGTYEQYF. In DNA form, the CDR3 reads TGTGCCAGCAGTTACGCTTTGACAACCGGGACTTACGAGCAGTACTTC.